This T cell receptor beta chain was sequenced for a study of blood T cell repertoires in COVID-19 (dated by TCRdb to 2020 to 2021). Notes on the research overall: Samples from collaborators originated in the United States, Italy and Spain and spanned both the acute and convalescent phases of COVID-19. The material from the prospective study consisted of cDNA or gDNA derived from T cells, B-cell-depleted T cells, or PBMCs. Subjects who had been exposed to COVID-19, were actively infected with it, or had recovered from it provided the deeply sampled blood TCRbeta repertoires that made up the dataset. The repertoires were released in a freely available public database intended as a resource for research on the immune response to SARS-CoV-2. Samples were obtained from the ongoing ImmuneRACE study (first 160 participants) and from 1,254 subjects provided by 6 global collaborators. A de-identified subject ID, COVID-19 status, age in years and sex were almost always included in the sample metadata. Where available, HLA class I and class II types were taken from metadata supplied by the sample provider and were not determined by assay-based typing. The paper's findings and limits, for the study overall: How much clinical and demographic metadata was included differed by source and by participant, and the metadata was provided uncurated.

Whole blood was collected in K2EDTA tubes by collaborating institutions according to the institutions' own protocols. For TCRbeta analysis, collaborator samples were shipped as frozen whole blood, as isolated PBMCs, or as DNA extracted from either sample type. The immunoSEQ Assay, a bias-controlled multiplex PCR, was used to amplify TCRbeta CDR3 regions from genomic DNA. The study's processing was this. The number of nucleated cells in each sample was estimated from the amplification of reference gene primers within the assay. To quantify the absolute abundance of each unique TCRbeta CDR3 rearrangement, sequence reads were collapsed and filtered. For each sample, productive Simpson clonality was calculated as the square root of Simpson's diversity index across productive rearrangements. TCRdb mirrors the immuneACCESS table, restricted to in-frame sequences. Some clones are absent from its copies; in checked studies, under half trace to an unresolved V gene, and the reason for the others is unknown. The D gene and trimming were derived from the DNA, and the V and J assignments and clone size from that table. This sample has tens of thousands of clones in its table, and more than 60% of those were observed once. Of the sample, around 15% is held by the ten largest clones.

Unmatched junction bases come to 9, with V trimmed by 5 bases and J by 6 bases. The CDR3 goes from the cysteine to the phenylalanine over 15 residues. Only the CDR3 region is kept as DNA, spanning 45 bases read in frame from base 1. CDR1 and CDR2 are read off the germline V gene as SGHNT and YENEEA. Comment on this clone: The specificity of this receptor is unknown. No much larger clone is present one base from it, and per-base qualities are unavailable.

The sequence is built from TRBV11-3 and TRBJ2-3, with 9 junctional bases fitting TRBD2. The receptor was isolated from a human donor in a cohort sampled during active COVID-19. The sample was peripheral blood. The CDR3 loop reads CASSPSGLAGDTQYF. The DNA sequence is as follows: TGTGCCAGCAGCCCTTCGGGACTAGCTGGGGATACGCAGTATTTT.